This T cell receptor (beta chain) was identified in a study of glioma-infiltrating T cells. The CDR3 sequence is 17 residues long. V gave up 0 bases and J gave up 0 bases, with 11 bases separating them. Per germline, CDR1 SEHNR and CDR2 FQNEAQ (reference sequence). This clonotype occurred many times. The iRepertoire nested amplicon-rescue multiplex PCR amplified TCR alpha and beta CDR3s from RNA. MiXCR, applied by TCRdb to the multiplex PCR reads, yields one record per CDR3 protein. The sample holds around 43,000 distinct CDR3 sequences, around 24% seen once. This chain links TRBV7-9 with TRBJ2-2; D is perhaps TRBD2 (5 bases). The sequence came from a human donor with low-grade glioma or glioblastoma, undergoing nonglioma brain surgery, or in good health (not recorded which). Sequenced material: glioma tissue, nonneoplastic brain tissue, or PBMCs (not recorded which). The CDR3 reads CASSLAPVAPNTGELFF. The CDR3 region has the DNA TGTGCCAGCAGCTTAGCCCCCGTAGCGCCGAACACCGGGGAGCTGTTTTTT.